This T cell receptor beta chain was observed in a study of regulatory T cells in long-lasting Graves disease. The time point denotes: persistent/refractory GD, antithyroid drugs over 5 years with positive TRAb. PBMC RNA was the source of the TCR library. The authors built TCR beta libraries using iRepertoire HTBI primers and Arm-PCR of CDR3 regions. MiXCR, run by TCRdb on the multiplex PCR reads, gives a single entry per CDR3 protein. The top ten clones hold roughly 7.7% of a sample with about 470,000 distinct CDR3 sequences, roughly 21% of them seen once. Many counts were recorded for this clonotype. The CDR3 runs 15 residues. Per the germline V gene, CDR1 is MNHNS and CDR2 is SASEGT. Deletions cut 6 bases from V and 3 bases from J, with 12 bases between.

The chain carries TRBV6-1 and TRBJ1-6, with D perhaps matching TRBD1 (5 bases). Sequencing was performed on peripheral blood mononuclear cells (PBMCs), taken when the disease was refractory, from a patient treated with antithyroid drugs. This receptor was obtained from a female donor with Graves disease. Here the CDR3 DNA reads TGTGCCAGCAGAATTGGGACGGTCTATAATTCACCCCTCCACTTT. Translated: CASRIGTVYNSPLHF.